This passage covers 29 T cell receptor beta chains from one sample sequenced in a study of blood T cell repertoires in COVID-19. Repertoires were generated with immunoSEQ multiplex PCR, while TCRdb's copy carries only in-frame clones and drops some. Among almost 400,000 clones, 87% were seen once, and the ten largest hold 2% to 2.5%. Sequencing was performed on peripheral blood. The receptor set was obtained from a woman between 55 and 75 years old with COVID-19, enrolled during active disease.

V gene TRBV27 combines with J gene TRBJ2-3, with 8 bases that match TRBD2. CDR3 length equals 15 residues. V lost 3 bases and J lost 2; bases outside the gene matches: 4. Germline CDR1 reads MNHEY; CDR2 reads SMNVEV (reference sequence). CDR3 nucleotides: TGTGCCAGCAGTTTCCGGCGGGGGGACACAGATACGCAGTATTTT. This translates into CASSFRRGDTDTQYF.

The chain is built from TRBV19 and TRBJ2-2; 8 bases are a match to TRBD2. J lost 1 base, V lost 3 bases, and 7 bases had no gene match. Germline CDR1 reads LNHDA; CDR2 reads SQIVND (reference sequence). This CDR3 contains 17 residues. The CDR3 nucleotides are TGTGCCAGTAGTATCGGGAGGGGGATTCAGAACACCGGGGAGCTGTTTTTT. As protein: CASSIGRGIQNTGELFF.

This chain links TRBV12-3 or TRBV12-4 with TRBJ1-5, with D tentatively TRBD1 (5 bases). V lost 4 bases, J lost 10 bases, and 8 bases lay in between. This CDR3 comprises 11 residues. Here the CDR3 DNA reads TGTGCCAGCAGTTCAAGGGGTCCCCAGCATTTT. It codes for CASSSRGPQHF.

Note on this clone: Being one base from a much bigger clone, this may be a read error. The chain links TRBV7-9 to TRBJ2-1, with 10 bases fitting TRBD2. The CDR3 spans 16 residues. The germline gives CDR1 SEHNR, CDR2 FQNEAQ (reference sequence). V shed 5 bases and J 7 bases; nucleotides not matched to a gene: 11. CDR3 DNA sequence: TGTGCCAGCAGCCCGATGAGCGGGGGGGCGGGGAATGAGCAGTTCTTC. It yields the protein CASSPMSGGAGNEQFF. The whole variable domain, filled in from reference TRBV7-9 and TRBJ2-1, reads DTGVSQNPRHKITKRGQNVTFRCDPISEHNRLYWYRQTLGQGPEFLTYFQNEAQLEKSRLLSDRFSAERPKGSFSTLEIQRTEQGDSAMYLCASSPMSGGAGNEQFFGPGTRLTVL.

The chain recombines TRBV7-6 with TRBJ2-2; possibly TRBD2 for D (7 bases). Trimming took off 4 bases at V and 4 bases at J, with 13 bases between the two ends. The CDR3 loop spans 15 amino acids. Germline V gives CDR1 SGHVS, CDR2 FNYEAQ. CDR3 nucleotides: TGTGCCAGCAGCTCGTCCGGGGGGCGCACCGGGGAGCTGTTTTTT. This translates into CASSSSGGRTGELFF.

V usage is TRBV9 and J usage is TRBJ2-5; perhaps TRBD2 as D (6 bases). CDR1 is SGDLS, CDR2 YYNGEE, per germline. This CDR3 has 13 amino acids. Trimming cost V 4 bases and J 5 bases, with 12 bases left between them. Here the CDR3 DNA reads TGTGCCAGCAGCCGCGACGGAGGGGAGACCCAGTACTTC. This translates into CASSRDGGETQYF.

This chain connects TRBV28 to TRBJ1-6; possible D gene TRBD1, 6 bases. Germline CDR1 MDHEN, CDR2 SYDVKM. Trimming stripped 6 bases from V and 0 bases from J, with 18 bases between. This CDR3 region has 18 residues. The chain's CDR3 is CASSFDRTQSSYNSPLHF. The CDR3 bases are TGTGCCAGCAGCTTTGACAGGACCCAAAGCTCCTATAATTCACCCCTCCACTTT.

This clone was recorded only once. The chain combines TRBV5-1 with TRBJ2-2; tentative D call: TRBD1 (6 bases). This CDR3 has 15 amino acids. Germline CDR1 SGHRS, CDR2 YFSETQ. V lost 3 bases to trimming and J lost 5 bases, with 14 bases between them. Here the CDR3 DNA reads TGCGCCAGCAGCTATCGACAGGATGGGACCGGGGAGCTGTTTTTT. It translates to CASSYRQDGTGELFF.

The CDR3 is CASSSTGYGNTIYF. The CDR3 DNA sequence: TGTGCCAGCAGCTCCACAGGGTATGGAAACACCATATATTTT. This chain uses TRBV5-4 with TRBJ1-3; tentatively, D is TRBD1 (6 bases). V gave up 3 bases and J gave up 3 bases, with 10 bases separating them. There are 14 residues in the CDR3. The V gene's germline CDR1 is SGHNT and CDR2 YYREEE (reference sequence).

The CDR3 loop is CASSLGQAKNIQYF. In nucleotides, the CDR3 is TGTGCCAGCAGCTTAGGACAAGCCAAAAACATTCAGTACTTC. The chain employs TRBV7-9 and TRBJ2-4; D is undetermined. CDR3 size: 14 residues. Trimming took 1 base from V and 0 from J, leaving 4 bases between them. Germline V CDR1 and CDR2: SEHNR, FQNEAQ (reference sequence).

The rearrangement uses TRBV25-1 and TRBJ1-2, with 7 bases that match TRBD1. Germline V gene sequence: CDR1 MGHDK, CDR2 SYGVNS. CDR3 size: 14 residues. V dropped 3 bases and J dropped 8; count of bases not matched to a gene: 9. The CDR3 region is CASSEQQGISGYTF. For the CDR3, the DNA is TGTGCCAGCAGTGAGCAACAGGGGATAAGCGGCTACACCTTC.

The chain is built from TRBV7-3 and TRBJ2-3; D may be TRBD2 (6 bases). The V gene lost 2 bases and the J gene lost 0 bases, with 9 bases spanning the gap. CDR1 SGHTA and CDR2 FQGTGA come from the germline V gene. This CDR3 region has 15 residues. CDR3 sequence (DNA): TGTGCCAGCAGCTTAGTAGCGGTGAGCACAGATACGCAGTATTTT. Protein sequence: CASSLVAVSTDTQYF.

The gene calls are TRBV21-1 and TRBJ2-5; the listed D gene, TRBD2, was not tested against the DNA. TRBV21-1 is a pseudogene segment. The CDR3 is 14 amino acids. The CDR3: CASSKNRGAETQYF. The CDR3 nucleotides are TGTGCCAGCAGCAAAAACCGGGGGGCAGAGACCCAGTACTTC.

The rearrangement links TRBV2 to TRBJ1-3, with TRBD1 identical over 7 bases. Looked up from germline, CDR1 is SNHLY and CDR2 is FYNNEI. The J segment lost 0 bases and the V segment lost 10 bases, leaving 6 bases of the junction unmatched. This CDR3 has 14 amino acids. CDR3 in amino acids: CAIGTDNSGNTIYF. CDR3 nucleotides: TGTGCCATAGGGACAGACAACTCTGGAAACACCATATATTTT.

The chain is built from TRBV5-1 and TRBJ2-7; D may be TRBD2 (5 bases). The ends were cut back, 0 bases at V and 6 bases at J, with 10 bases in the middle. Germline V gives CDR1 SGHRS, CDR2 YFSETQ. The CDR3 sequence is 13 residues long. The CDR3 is CASSLGPGSEQYF. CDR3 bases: TGCGCCAGCAGCTTGGGGCCGGGGTCCGAGCAGTACTTC.

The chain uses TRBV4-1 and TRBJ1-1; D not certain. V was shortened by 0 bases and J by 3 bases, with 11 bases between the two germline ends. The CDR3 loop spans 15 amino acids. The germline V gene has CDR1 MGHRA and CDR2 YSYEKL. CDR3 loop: CASSQEWEGDTEAFF. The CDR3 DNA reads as TGCGCCAGCAGCCAAGAATGGGAGGGCGACACTGAAGCTTTCTTT.

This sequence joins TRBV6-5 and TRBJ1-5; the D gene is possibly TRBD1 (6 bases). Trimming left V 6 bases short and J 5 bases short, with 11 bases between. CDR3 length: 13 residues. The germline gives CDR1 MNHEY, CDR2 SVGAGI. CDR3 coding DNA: TGTGCCAGCAGGAAGGGGGGGGATCAGCCCCAGCATTTT. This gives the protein CASRKGGDQPQHF.

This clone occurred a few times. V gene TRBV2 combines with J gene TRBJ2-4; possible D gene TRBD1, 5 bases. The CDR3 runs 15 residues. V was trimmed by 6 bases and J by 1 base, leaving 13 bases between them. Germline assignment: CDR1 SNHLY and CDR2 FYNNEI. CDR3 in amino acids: CASSLKGSAKNIQYF. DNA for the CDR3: TGTGCCAGCAGCCTCAAGGGGTCGGCCAAAAACATTCAGTACTTC. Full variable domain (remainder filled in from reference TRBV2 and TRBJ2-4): EPEVTQTPSHQVTQMGQEVILRCVPISNHLYFYWYRQILGQKVEFLVSFYNNEISEKSEIFDDQFSVERPDGSNFTLKIRSTKLEDSAMYFCASSLKGSAKNIQYFGAGTRLSVL.

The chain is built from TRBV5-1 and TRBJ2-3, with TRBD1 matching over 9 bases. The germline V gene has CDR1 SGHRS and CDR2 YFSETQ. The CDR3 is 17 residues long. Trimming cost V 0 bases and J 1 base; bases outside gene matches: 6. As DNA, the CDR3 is TGCGCCAGCAGCTTGGCGGACAGGGGAAGCGGCACAGATACGCAGTATTTT. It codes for CASSLADRGSGTDTQYF. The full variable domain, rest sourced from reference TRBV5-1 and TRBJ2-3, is KAGVTQTPRYLIKTRGQQVTLSCSPISGHRSVSWYQQTPGQGLQFLFEYFSETQRNKGNFPGRFSGRQFSNSRSEMNVSTLELGDSALYLCASSLADRGSGTDTQYFGPGTRLTVL.

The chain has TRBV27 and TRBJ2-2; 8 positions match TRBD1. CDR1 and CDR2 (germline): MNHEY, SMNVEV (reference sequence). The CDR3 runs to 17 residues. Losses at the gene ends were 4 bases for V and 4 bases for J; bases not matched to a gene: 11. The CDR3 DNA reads TGTGCCAGCAGTTCCGGACAGGGAAATTTGGGCACCGGGGAGCTGTTTTTT. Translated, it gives CASSSGQGNLGTGELFF.

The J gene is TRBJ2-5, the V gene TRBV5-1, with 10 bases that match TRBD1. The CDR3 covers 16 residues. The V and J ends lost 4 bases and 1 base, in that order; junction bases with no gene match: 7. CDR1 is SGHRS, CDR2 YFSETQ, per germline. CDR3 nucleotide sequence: TGCGCCAGCAGCCTATGGCGGACAGGGGGCCAAGAGACCCAGTACTTC. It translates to CASSLWRTGGQETQYF.

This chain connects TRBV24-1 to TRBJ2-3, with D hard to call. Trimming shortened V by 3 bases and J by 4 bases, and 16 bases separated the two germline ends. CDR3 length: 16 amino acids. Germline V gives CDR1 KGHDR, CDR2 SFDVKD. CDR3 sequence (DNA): TGTGCCACCAGTGATGCGATTGGTCCCGAAGCAGATACGCAGTATTTT. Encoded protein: CATSDAIGPEADTQYF.

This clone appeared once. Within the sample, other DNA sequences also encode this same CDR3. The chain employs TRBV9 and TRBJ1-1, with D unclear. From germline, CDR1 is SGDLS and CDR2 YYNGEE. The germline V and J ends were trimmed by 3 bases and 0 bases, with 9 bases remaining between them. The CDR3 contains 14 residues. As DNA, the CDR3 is TGTGCCAGCAGCGCCCAACTGATGAACACTGAAGCTTTCTTT. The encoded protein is CASSAQLMNTEAFF.

The DNA of the CDR3 is TGTGCCAGCAGCTTAGACTCCCAGCCCCAGCATTTT. This codes for CASSLDSQPQHF. The gene calls are TRBV7-2 and TRBJ1-5; no definite D call. The CDR3 is 12 residues long. Germline V gene lookup returns CDR1 SGHTA and CDR2 FQGNSA. The ends were cut back, 1 base at V and 7 bases at J, with 5 bases in the middle.

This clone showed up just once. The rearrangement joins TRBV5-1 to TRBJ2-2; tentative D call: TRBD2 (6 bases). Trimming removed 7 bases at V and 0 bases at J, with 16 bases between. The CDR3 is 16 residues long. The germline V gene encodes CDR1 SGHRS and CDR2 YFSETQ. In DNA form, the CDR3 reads TGCGCCAGCCAGGGACTTCCTGATTCGAACACCGGGGAGCTGTTTTTT. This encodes CASQGLPDSNTGELFF.

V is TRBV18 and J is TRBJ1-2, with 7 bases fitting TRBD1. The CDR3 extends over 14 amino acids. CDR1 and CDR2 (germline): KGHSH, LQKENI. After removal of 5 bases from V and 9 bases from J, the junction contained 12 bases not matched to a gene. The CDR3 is CASSSNRDSSRYTF. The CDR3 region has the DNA TGTGCCAGCTCATCAAACCGGGACAGCTCCCGCTACACCTTC.

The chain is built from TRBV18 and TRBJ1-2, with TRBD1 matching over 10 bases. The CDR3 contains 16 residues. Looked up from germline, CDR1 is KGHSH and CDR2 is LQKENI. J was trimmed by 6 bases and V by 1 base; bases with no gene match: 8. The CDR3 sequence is CASSPRVGQGLHGYTF. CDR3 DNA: TGTGCCAGCTCACCACGAGTGGGACAGGGGTTACATGGCTACACCTTC.

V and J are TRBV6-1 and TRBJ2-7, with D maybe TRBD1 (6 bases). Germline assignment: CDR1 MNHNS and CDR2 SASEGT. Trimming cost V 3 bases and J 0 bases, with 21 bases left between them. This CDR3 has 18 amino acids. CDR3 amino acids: CASSDSRGGRDGSYEQYF. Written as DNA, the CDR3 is TGTGCCAGCAGTGATAGCAGGGGTGGAAGGGACGGCTCCTACGAGCAGTACTTC.

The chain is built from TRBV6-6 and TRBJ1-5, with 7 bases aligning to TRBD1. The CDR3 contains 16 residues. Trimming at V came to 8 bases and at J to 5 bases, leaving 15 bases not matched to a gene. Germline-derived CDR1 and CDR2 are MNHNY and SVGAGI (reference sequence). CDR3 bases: TGTGCCAGCTTACCCAGGGTCTGGGACAGCTATCAGCCCCAGCATTTT. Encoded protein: CASLPRVWDSYQPQHF.